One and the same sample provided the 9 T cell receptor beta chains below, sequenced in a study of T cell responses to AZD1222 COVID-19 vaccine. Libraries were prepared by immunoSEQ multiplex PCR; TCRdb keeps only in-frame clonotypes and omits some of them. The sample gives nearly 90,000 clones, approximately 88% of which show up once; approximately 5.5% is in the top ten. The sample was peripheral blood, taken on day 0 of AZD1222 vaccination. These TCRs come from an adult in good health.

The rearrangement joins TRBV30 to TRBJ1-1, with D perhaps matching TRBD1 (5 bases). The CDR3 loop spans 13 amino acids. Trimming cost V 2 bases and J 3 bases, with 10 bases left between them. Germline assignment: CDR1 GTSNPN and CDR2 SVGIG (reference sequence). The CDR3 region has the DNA TGTGCCTGGAGTCGGGGGGAGGACACTGAAGCTTTCTTT. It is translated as CAWSRGEDTEAFF. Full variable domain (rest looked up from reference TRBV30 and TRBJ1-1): SQTIHQWPATLVQPVGSPLSLECTVEGTSNPNLYWYRQAAGRGLQLLFYSVGIGQISSEVPQNLSASRPQDRQFILSSKKLLLSDSGFYLCAWSRGEDTEAFFGQGTRLTVV.

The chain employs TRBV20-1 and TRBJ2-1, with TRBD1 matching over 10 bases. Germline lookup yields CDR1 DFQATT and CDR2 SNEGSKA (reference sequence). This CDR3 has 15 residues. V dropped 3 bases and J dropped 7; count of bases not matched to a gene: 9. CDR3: CSASAPGQGWNEQFF. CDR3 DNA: TGCAGTGCTAGTGCTCCGGGACAGGGGTGGAATGAGCAGTTCTTC.

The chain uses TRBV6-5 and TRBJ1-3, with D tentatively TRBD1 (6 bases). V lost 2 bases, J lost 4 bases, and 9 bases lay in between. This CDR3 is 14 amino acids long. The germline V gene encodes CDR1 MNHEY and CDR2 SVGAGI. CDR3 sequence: CASSYEGEGNTIYF. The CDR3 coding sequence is TGTGCCAGCAGTTACGAGGGGGAAGGAAACACCATATATTTT.

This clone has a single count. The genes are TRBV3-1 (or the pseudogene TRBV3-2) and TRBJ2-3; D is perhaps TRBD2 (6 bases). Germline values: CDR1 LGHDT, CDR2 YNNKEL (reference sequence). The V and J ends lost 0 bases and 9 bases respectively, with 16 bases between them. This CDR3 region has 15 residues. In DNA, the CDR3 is TGTGCCAGCAGCCAAGAAGGGGTGGGGGGACTGACGCAGTATTTT. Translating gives CASSQEGVGGLTQYF.

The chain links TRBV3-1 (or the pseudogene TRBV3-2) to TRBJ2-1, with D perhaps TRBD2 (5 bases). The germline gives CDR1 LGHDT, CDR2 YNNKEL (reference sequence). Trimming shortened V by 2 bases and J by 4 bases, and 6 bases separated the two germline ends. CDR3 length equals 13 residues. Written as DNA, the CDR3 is TGTGCCAGCAGCCAAAGGGAGTACAATGAGCAGTTCTTC. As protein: CASSQREYNEQFF.

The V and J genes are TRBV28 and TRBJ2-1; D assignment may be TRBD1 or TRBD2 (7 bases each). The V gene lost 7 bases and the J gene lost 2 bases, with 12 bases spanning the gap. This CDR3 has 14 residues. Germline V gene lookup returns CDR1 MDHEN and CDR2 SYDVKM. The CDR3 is CASKTGTTYNEQFF. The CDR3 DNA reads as TGTGCCAGCAAGACAGGGACTACCTACAATGAGCAGTTCTTC.

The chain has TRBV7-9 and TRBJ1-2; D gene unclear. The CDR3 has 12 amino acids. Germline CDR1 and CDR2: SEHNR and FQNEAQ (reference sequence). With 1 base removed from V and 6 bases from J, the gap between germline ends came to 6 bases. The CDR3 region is CASSLEVDGYTF. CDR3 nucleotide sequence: TGTGCCAGCAGCTTAGAAGTGGATGGCTACACCTTC. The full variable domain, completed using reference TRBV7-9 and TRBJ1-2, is DTGVSQNPRHKITKRGQNVTFRCDPISEHNRLYWYRQTLGQGPEFLTYFQNEAQLEKSRLLSDRFSAERPKGSFSTLEIQRTEQGDSAMYLCASSLEVDGYTFGSGTRLTVV.

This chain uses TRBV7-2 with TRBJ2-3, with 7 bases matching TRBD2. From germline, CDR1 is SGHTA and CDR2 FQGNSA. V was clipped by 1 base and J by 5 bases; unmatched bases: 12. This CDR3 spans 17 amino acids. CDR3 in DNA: TGTGCCAGCAGCTTAGGTTCAAGTGGGCTAGCGGTAGATACGCAGTATTTT. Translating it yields CASSLGSSGLAVDTQYF.

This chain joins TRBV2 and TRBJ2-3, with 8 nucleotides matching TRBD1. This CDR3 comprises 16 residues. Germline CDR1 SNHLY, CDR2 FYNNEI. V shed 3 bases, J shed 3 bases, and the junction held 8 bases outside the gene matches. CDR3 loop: CASSDPGQGGTDTQYF. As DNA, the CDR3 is TGTGCCAGCAGTGATCCTGGACAGGGTGGTACAGATACGCAGTATTTT.